This T cell receptor (beta chain) was obtained from a study of human T cells and chemical hapten exposure. Germline V gene lookup returns CDR1 SNHLY and CDR2 FYNNEI. The CDR3 has 12 amino acids. Regarding the study as a whole: The donor cohort had alopecia, so its immune response may not match that of healthy people.

The time point: patch test 1, 2 weeks after DPC sensitization. Stated treatment: therapeutic diphenylcyclopropenone sensitization with weekly scalp DPC. TCRdb re-derived calls from the RACE reads in MiXCR, one entry per CDR3 protein. The sample carries approximately 340,000 distinct CDR3 sequences, under 9% recorded once. In the case of this clonotype: Its target is not known. One junction end disagrees with the germline gene, perhaps due to a read error.

V and J are TRBV2 and TRBJ2-7, with TRBD1 as a possible D gene (6 bases). This sample comprised whole blood, obtained in connection with sensitization to the hapten diphenylcyclopropenone (DPC). The receptor comes from a woman younger than 35 with alopecia areata. Some clones in this sample may be carry-over from other donors' samples. CDR3 in amino acids: CASSPWDTEGHF. The CDR3 bases are TGTGCCAGCAGTCCTTGGGACACCGAGGGGCACTTC.